One sample yielded the 8 T cell receptor beta chains listed below, sequenced in a study of neoadjuvant anti-PD-1 for oral cavity cancer. The table came from immunoSEQ multiplex PCR; TCRdb's copy has only in-frame clones and leaves some out. Of nearly 15,000 clones in the sample, under 40% were seen once. Time point defined: after neoadjuvant nivolumab, at surgical resection. The sequencing here drew on tumor tissue, taken after nivolumab (anti-PD-1) treatment. The source of these receptors is a person aged 35-80 years with oral cavity squamous cell carcinoma.

The V call is TRBV5-1, the J call TRBJ2-1; possibly TRBD1 or TRBD2 for D (5 bases each). Germline-derived CDR1 and CDR2 are SGHRS and YFSETQ. The CDR3 contains 14 residues. Trimming cost V 0 bases and J 8 bases, with 12 bases left between them. CDR3 sequence: CASSLGDPRYEQFF. The CDR3 bases are TGCGCCAGCAGCTTGGGGGACCCTCGGTATGAGCAGTTCTTC.

V and J are TRBV11-2 and TRBJ1-4; 7 bases are shared with TRBD1. Germline CDR1 and CDR2: SGHAT and FQNNGV. The CDR3 covers 14 residues. After removal of 4 bases from V and 4 bases from J, the junction contained 3 bases not matched to a gene. The CDR3 DNA reads TGTGCCAGCAGCTGGTACAGGGGTAATGAAAAACTGTTTTTT. It specifies CASSWYRGNEKLFF.

V gene TRBV19 combines with J gene TRBJ1-3; 7 bases map to TRBD1. The CDR3 length is 15 residues. Unmatched junction bases numbered 5, after V lost 6 bases and J lost 0 bases. Germline assignment: CDR1 LNHDA and CDR2 SQIVND (reference sequence). The CDR3 nucleotides are TGTGCCAGTAGGACAGGGACACACTCTGGAAACACCATATATTTT. Protein: CASRTGTHSGNTIYF.

V and J are TRBV6-6 and TRBJ2-1; D unclear. CDR1 is MNHNY and CDR2 is SVGAGI in the germline V gene (reference sequence). The CDR3 totals 13 residues. V was clipped by 5 bases and J by 0 bases, with 5 bases between them. The CDR3 is CASSVGSYNEQFF. Here the CDR3 DNA reads TGTGCCAGCAGTGTGGGCTCCTACAATGAGCAGTTCTTC.

This clone was seen only once. The rearrangement joins TRBV27 to TRBJ2-3; no firm D call. The CDR3 runs to 16 residues. The V end lost 6 bases, the J end lost 4 bases, and 20 bases lay between the germline ends. Germline V CDR1 and CDR2: MNHEY, SMNVEV (reference sequence). CDR3 coding DNA: TGTGCCAGCAGCTCTTATCCAACCCATCCGGCAGATACGCAGTATTTT. This codes for CASSSYPTHPADTQYF.

The chain recombines TRBV7-3 with TRBJ1-1; TRBD1 is a possible D gene (6 bases). Germline CDR1 and CDR2: SGHTA and FQGTGA. The CDR3 consists of 14 residues. V lost 4 bases, J lost 4 bases, and 13 bases lay in between. The CDR3 here is CASSSQGRGTEAFF. The DNA for the CDR3 is TGTGCCAGCAGCTCCCAGGGGAGGGGCACTGAAGCTTTCTTT.

This clone occurred a few times. This rearrangement joins TRBV2 to TRBJ1-5, with unresolved D. In germline, CDR1 is SNHLY, CDR2 FYNNEI. The CDR3 has 15 amino acids. Trimming pared 3 bases from V and 9 bases from J, leaving 18 bases between. The CDR3 protein is CASSDGRIASGPQHF. CDR3 sequence (DNA): TGTGCCAGCAGTGACGGTCGGATCGCATCAGGGCCCCAGCATTTT.

By share, this clone counts as medium-sized. The V call is TRBV18, the J call TRBJ1-3; D perhaps matches TRBD1 (5 bases). This CDR3 has 17 amino acids. Germline V CDR1 and CDR2: KGHSH, LQKENI. V shed 3 bases and J shed 0 bases, with 15 bases lying between them. CDR3 bases: TGTGCCAGCTCACCCTTCGACAGCCCCAGCTCTGGAAACACCATATATTTT. It encodes CASSPFDSPSSGNTIYF.